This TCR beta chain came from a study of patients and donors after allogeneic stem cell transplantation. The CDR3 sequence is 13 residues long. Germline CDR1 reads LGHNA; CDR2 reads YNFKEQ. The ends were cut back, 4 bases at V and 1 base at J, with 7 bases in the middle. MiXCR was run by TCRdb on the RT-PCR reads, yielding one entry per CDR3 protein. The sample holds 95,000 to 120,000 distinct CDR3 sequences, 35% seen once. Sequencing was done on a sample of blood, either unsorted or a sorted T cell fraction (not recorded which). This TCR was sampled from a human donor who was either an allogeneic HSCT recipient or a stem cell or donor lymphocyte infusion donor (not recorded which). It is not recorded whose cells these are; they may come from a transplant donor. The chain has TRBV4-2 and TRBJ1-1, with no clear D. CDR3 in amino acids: CASSPQQNTEAFF. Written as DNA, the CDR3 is TGTGCCAGCAGCCCCCAGCAGAACACTGAAGCTTTCTTT.